The present T cell receptor beta chain was sequenced within a study of cytomegalovirus exposure and HLA in healthy donors. PCR primers comprised 60 Vbeta and 13 Jbeta primers. TCRdb's copy holds only in-frame clones and misses some; the assay was immunoSEQ multiplex PCR. The sample consists of some 130,000 clones, roughly three quarters of them appearing once. This clone was observed a handful of times. J lost 4 bases, V lost 3 bases, and 8 bases had no gene match. The germline CDR1 and CDR2 sequences are SQVTM and ANQGSEA. This CDR3 spans 15 amino acids. The receptor's source is a man younger than 40 in good health and CMV-seronegative. Sequenced input: PBMCs. The gene calls are TRBV29-1 and TRBJ2-3, with 9 positions matching TRBD1. The CDR3 spells CSVEGKGQGSDTQYF. The CDR3 DNA is TGCAGCGTTGAGGGCAAAGGACAGGGGTCAGATACGCAGTATTTT.